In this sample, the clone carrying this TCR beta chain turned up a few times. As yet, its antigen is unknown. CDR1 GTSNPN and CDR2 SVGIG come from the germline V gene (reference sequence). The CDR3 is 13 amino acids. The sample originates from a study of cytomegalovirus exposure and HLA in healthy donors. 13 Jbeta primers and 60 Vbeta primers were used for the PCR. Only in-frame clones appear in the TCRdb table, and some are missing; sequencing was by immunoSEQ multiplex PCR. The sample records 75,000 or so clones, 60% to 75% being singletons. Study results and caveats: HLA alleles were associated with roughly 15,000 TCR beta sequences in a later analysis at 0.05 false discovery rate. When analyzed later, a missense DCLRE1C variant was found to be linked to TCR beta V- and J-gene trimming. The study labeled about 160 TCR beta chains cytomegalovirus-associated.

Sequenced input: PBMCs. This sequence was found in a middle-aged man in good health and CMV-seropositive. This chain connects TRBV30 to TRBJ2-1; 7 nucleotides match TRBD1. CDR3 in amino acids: CGADREDYNEQFF. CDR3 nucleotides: TGTGGGGCAGACAGGGAAGATTACAATGAGCAGTTCTTC.